Below are 23 T cell receptor beta chains sequenced from a single sample in a study of beta chain features in type 1 diabetes. Study conclusions and caveats: Among all four CD4+ subsets, Type 1 diabetes patients had TCRB CDR3s that were moderately but significantly shorter.

No cognate antigen is known for these TCRs. Expressed TCRB transcripts got sequenced, as all isolated RNA was reverse transcribed. Profiling relied on immunoSEQ multiplex PCR, and the TCRdb table lists in-frame clones only, not all of them. The sample contains approximately 270,000 clones, roughly an eighth of which appear only once. Sequenced input: naive CD4+ T cells from blood. These receptors originate from a man under 40 with type 1 diabetes.

There are a few counts of this clone. The chain carries TRBV25-1 and TRBJ2-1; 8 positions agree with TRBD2. The CDR3 spans 16 residues. Germline CDR1 and CDR2: MGHDK and SYGVNS. J was trimmed by 9 bases and V by 7 bases; bases with no gene match: 17. For the CDR3, the DNA is TGTGCCAGCATCCTCGGGGGGGGACCGCGGGCAAGTGAGCAGTTCTTC. Translating it yields CASILGGGPRASEQFF.

The chain uses TRBV28 and TRBJ1-4; D unclear. The V end was cut by 7 bases, the J end by 6 bases, with 9 bases between. Germline V lookup: CDR1 MDHEN, CDR2 SYDVKM. This CDR3 region has 12 residues. The DNA for the CDR3 is TGTGCCAGCACAGGAGGCGATGAAAAACTGTTTTTT. Its translation: CASTGGDEKLFF.

In its sample, this clone was seen a few times. The genes are TRBV7-2 and TRBJ2-3, with D possibly being TRBD1 (6 bases). There are 14 residues in the CDR3. CDR1 is SGHTA and CDR2 is FQGNSA in the germline V gene. Trimming took 2 bases from V and 1 from J, leaving 7 bases between them. The CDR3 reads CASSLNRGTDTQYF. CDR3 DNA: TGTGCCAGCAGCTTAAACAGGGGCACAGATACGCAGTATTTT.

The chain joins TRBV20-1 to TRBJ1-1; D remains unclear. This CDR3 region has 11 residues. CDR1 and CDR2 from the germline V gene are DFQATT and SNEGSKA (reference sequence). Deletions cut 3 bases from V and 0 bases from J, with 2 bases between. This chain's CDR3 is CSASMNTEAFF. The CDR3 DNA is TGCAGTGCTAGCATGAACACTGAAGCTTTCTTT.

This chain links TRBV19 with TRBJ2-7, with TRBD1 matching over 7 bases. There are 13 residues in the CDR3. The trim removed 6 bases at V and 5 bases at J, leaving 7 bases unmatched. Per the germline V gene, CDR1 is LNHDA and CDR2 is SQIVND (reference sequence). CDR3 protein: CASRKTGQHEQYF. In DNA, the CDR3 is TGTGCCAGTAGGAAAACGGGACAGCACGAGCAGTACTTC.

This clone was seen only a few times. The CDR3 DNA reads as TGTGCCAGCAGCTTAGGTGGAGTGAGGGAGACCCAGTACTTC. Protein sequence: CASSLGGVRETQYF. The chain has TRBV7-9 and TRBJ2-5; D is unclear. The CDR3 consists of 14 residues. The germline V and J ends were trimmed by 1 base and 5 bases, with 11 bases remaining between them. Germline V CDR1 and CDR2: SEHNR, FQNEAQ (reference sequence).

This clone was counted only a few times. This rearrangement joins TRBV7-9 to TRBJ2-7; TRBD2 matches at 7 bases. This CDR3 comprises 14 residues. The germline gives CDR1 SEHNR, CDR2 FQNEAQ (reference sequence). Trimming removed 5 bases from V and 4 bases from J; junction bases left unmatched: 8. The CDR3 sequence is CASSPLGLQYEQYF. The CDR3 DNA follows: TGTGCCAGCAGCCCACTGGGACTACAATACGAGCAGTACTTC. Full variable domain (missing parts from reference TRBV7-9 and TRBJ2-7): DTGVSQNPRHKITKRGQNVTFRCDPISEHNRLYWYRQTLGQGPEFLTYFQNEAQLEKSRLLSDRFSAERPKGSFSTLEIQRTEQGDSAMYLCASSPLGLQYEQYFGPGTRLTVT.

For the CDR3, the DNA is TGTGCCAGCACCTCGTCGAGCGGGAGCGGGGAGACCCAGTACTTC. Its protein is CASTSSSGSGETQYF. The chain couples TRBV2 to TRBJ2-5; 8 bases map to TRBD2. Germline-derived CDR1 and CDR2 are SNHLY and FYNNEI. This CDR3 spans 15 amino acids. Trimming took 7 bases from V and 5 from J; bases not matched to a gene: 12.

This clone has only a few counts. This chain joins TRBV5-4 and TRBJ2-7; TRBD1 matches 7 bases. Per germline, CDR1 SGHNT and CDR2 YYREEE (reference sequence). This CDR3 is 14 amino acids long. Trimming took 3 bases from V and 7 from J; bases not matched to a gene: 10. CDR3 protein: CASSSAQGGGEQYF. CDR3 nucleotide sequence: TGTGCCAGCAGCTCAGCCCAAGGGGGCGGGGAGCAGTACTTC.

V is TRBV7-9 and J is TRBJ2-1; 8 positions agree with TRBD2. Germline trimming cut 5 bases from V and 6 bases from J; bases unmatched to any gene: 9. The CDR3 covers 15 residues. The germline CDR1 and CDR2 sequences are SEHNR and FQNEAQ (reference sequence). This CDR3 is CASSLRGLGGNEQFF. The CDR3 region has the DNA TGTGCCAGCAGCCTCCGGGGACTAGGGGGCAATGAGCAGTTCTTC.

This clone was counted a few times. The CDR3 sequence is CASSQDMQAPLYGYTF. The DNA for the CDR3 is TGCGCCAGCAGCCAAGATATGCAGGCCCCCCTCTATGGCTACACCTTC. The V gene is TRBV4-3, the J gene TRBJ1-2; D uncertain. This CDR3 is 16 amino acids long. V lost 0 bases to trimming and J lost 4 bases, with 15 bases between them. The V gene's germline CDR1 is LGHNA and CDR2 YSLEER.

As to this clone: The DNA is omitted, as the CDR3 cannot be located on it reliably, and the CDR3 follows TCRdb's listing. V and J are TRBV19 and TRBJ1-5. The CDR3 region is 15 residues in length, termini included. Germline lookup yields CDR1 LNHDA and CDR2 SQIVND (reference sequence). CDR3 in amino acids: CASTSGRISNQPQHF.

This clone came up a few times. The CDR3 spells CASSPAMSSGETQYF. The CDR3 bases are TGTGCCAGCTCACCAGCCATGTCCTCGGGTGAGACCCAGTACTTC. The rearrangement links TRBV18 to TRBJ2-5; D is uncertain. Germline values: CDR1 KGHSH, CDR2 LQKENI. The CDR3 runs to 15 residues. V was clipped by 2 bases and J by 5 bases, with 15 bases between them.

The V gene is TRBV18, the J gene TRBJ2-1; tentatively, D is TRBD1 (6 bases). Trimming took off 1 base at V and 4 bases at J, with 8 bases between the two ends. Germline V gene sequence: CDR1 KGHSH, CDR2 LQKENI. This CDR3 is 14 amino acids long. CDR3 amino acids: CASSPQGEYNEQFF. The CDR3, as DNA: TGTGCCAGCTCACCACAGGGGGAATACAATGAGCAGTTCTTC.

The V gene is TRBV28, the J gene TRBJ1-2; TRBD1 agrees at 8 bases. Germline V gives CDR1 MDHEN, CDR2 SYDVKM. With 10 bases clipped from V and 6 bases from J, the junction kept 7 bases outside the gene matches. The CDR3 is made up of 12 amino acids. CDR3 in amino acids: CATNGQGHGYTF. The CDR3 coding sequence is TGTGCCACCAATGGACAGGGCCATGGCTACACCTTC.

V gene TRBV2 combines with J gene TRBJ2-1, with D tentatively TRBD2 (6 bases). V was trimmed by 4 bases and J by 0 bases, leaving 10 bases between them. The germline CDR1 and CDR2 sequences are SNHLY and FYNNEI. The CDR3 length is 15 residues. The CDR3 DNA reads as TGTGCCAGCAGTGCGGGAGCTAGCTCCTACAATGAGCAGTTCTTC. Its protein product is CASSAGASSYNEQFF.

The chain joins TRBV10-3 to TRBJ1-2, with 7 nucleotides matching TRBD1. V lost 8 bases to trimming and J lost 4 bases; unmatched junction nucleotides: 7. Germline assignment: CDR1 ENHRY and CDR2 SYGVKD. The CDR3 covers 13 residues. In DNA form, the CDR3 reads TGTGCCATCTCAGGGGGGAACGGCTATGGCTACACCTTC. Translating gives CAISGGNGYGYTF.

The chain employs TRBV20-1 and TRBJ2-7, with 9 nucleotides matching TRBD2. V shed 6 bases, J shed 11 bases, and the junction held 8 bases outside the gene matches. Germline CDR1 is DFQATT and CDR2 is SNEGSKA (reference sequence). The CDR3 totals 11 residues. The CDR3 reads CSAGSSGTEYF. The DNA of the CDR3 is TGCAGTGCCGGATCTAGCGGGACCGAGTACTTC.

This clone was seen a handful of times. The chain carries TRBV5-1 and TRBJ2-5, with TRBD1 matching over 10 bases. With 3 bases clipped from V and 5 bases from J, the junction kept 10 bases outside the gene matches. The CDR3 runs to 16 residues. Per the germline V gene, CDR1 is SGHRS and CDR2 is YFSETQ. CDR3 bases: TGCGCCAGCAGCTCAACCGGGACAGGGGCTAGGGAGACCCAGTACTTC. Translating it yields CASSSTGTGARETQYF.

This clone was counted only a few times. This rearrangement joins TRBV10-3 to TRBJ2-3; D gene uncertain. Trimming cost V 4 bases and J 0 bases, with 8 bases left between them. There are 14 residues in the CDR3. Germline CDR1 reads ENHRY; CDR2 reads SYGVKD. The CDR3 is CAISARQSTDTQYF. The CDR3 bases are TGTGCCATCAGTGCGCGGCAGAGCACAGATACGCAGTATTTT.

This clone was observed a few times. The chain uses TRBV5-4 and TRBJ2-3; 10 nucleotides agree with TRBD2. V dropped 3 bases and J dropped 1; count of bases not matched to a gene: 2. The CDR3 is made up of 15 amino acids. The germline V gene has CDR1 SGHNT and CDR2 YYREEE (reference sequence). The CDR3 nucleotides read TGTGCCAGCAGCTCCGGGACTAGCGGCACAGATACGCAGTATTTT. Its translation is CASSSGTSGTDTQYF.

This clone was seen only a few times. The CDR3 nucleotides read TGTGCCAGCACCGAGGGACTAGCGGACAATGAGCAGTTCTTC. This encodes CASTEGLADNEQFF. The chain couples TRBV27 to TRBJ2-1, with TRBD2 identical over 11 bases. Germline V gene data show CDR1 as MNHEY and CDR2 as SMNVEV (reference sequence). CDR3 length equals 14 residues. V was pared by 7 bases and J by 5 bases, with 4 bases of the junction left unmatched.

A few counts support this clone. A read error may produce the germline difference seen at one junction end. The V gene is TRBV15, the J gene TRBJ2-5; 8 nucleotides match TRBD2. The CDR3 length is 16 residues. Germline lookup yields CDR1 LNHNV and CDR2 YYDKDF (reference sequence). CDR3: CATRRAGREAPGTQYF. The CDR3 bases are TGTGCCACCAGAAGAGCGGGGCGGGAGGCTCCGGGGACCCAGTACTTC. The complete variable domain, with remaining parts taken from reference TRBV15 and TRBJ2-5, reads DAMVIQNPRYQVTQFGKPVTLSCSQTLNHNVMYWYQQKSSQAPKLLFHYYDKDFNNEADTPDNFQSRRPNTSFCFLDIRSPGLGDTAMYLCATRRAGREAPGTQYFGPGTRLLVL.